These T cell receptor beta chains were read from a single sample in a study of cytomegalovirus exposure and HLA in healthy donors. TCRdb's copy holds only in-frame clones and misses some; the assay was immunoSEQ multiplex PCR. This sample yields about 160,000 clones, of which roughly 72% are seen a single time; more than 0.8% belongs to the top ten. Sequencing was carried out using PBMCs. These receptors all come from a woman aged 35 to 49 in good health and CMV-seronegative. CDR3s include the opening cysteine and the closing phenylalanine or tryptophan. A D gene is named only where the DNA matches it firmly. Size tells how often a clone was seen (once, few, many) or the class of an expanded clone, and some rows leave it out.

J gene	CDR3 length	V gene	clone size	D gene	CDR3 DNA	CDR3 protein
TRBJ2-2	15	TRBV7-6	NA	NA	TGTGCCAGCAGTTCAGGGGCCCTGAACACCGGGGAGCTGTTTTTT	CASSSGALNTGELFF
TRBJ1-2	15	TRBV7-9	NA	NA	TGTGCCAGCGGACTCGGGGTCACTAAAAGGAATGGCTACACCTTC	CASGLGVTKRNGYTF
TRBJ1-3	14	TRBV14	NA	NA	TGTGCCAGCAGCCAAGATCTCTCTGGAAACACCATATATTTT	CASSQDLSGNTIYF
TRBJ2-3	14	TRBV7-2	NA	NA	TGTGCCAGCAGCTTTTCTCCAGGGGCAGATACGCAGTATTTT	CASSFSPGADTQYF
TRBJ2-1	14	TRBV2	NA	NA	TGTGCCAGCAAGAGCGAAAGCTCCTACAATGAGCAGTTCTTC	CASKSESSYNEQFF
TRBJ2-1	16	TRBV21-1	once	NA	TGTGCCAGCAGCAAAGGGAGCACAGGGGTTTACAATGAGCAGTTCTTC	CASSKGSTGVYNEQFF
TRBJ2-5	15	TRBV5-1	once	NA	TGCGCCAGCAGCTTAACCGGGACTCCTCAAGAGACCCAGTACTTC	CASSLTGTPQETQYF
TRBJ1-1	16	TRBV7-9	NA	NA	TGTGCCAGCAGCTTAGTCGCGGGGGCAGGGAACACTGAAGCTTTCTTT	CASSLVAGAGNTEAFF
TRBJ2-1	14	TRBV5-8	NA	TRBD2	TGTGCCAGACGCCATTCGGGAGGGCGCAATGAGCAGTTCTTC	CARRHSGGRNEQFF
TRBJ2-7	14	TRBV30	NA	NA	TGTGCCTGGGATGTACAGGTGCCACCCTACGAGCAGTACTTC	CAWDVQVPPYEQYF
TRBJ2-3	14	TRBV5-1	NA	NA	TGCGCCAGCAGCTTGGGGGACTCCACAGATACGCAGTATTTT	CASSLGDSTDTQYF
TRBJ1-5	14	TRBV7-8	NA	NA	TGTGCCAGCAGCCCCTCCTATAGCAATCAGCCCCAGCATTTT	CASSPSYSNQPQHF
TRBJ1-4	14	TRBV19	once	NA	TGTGCCAGTAGTATAGCAGGGATCGCTGAAAAACTGTTTTTT	CASSIAGIAEKLFF
TRBJ2-7	15	TRBV5-1	NA	TRBD2	TGCGCCAGCAGCTTGGCGTGGACTAGCGTCTACGAGCAGTACTTC	CASSLAWTSVYEQYF
TRBJ2-7	14	TRBV28	few	NA	TGTGCCAGCAGTTTAGGGGGGACAGAGGGCGAGCAGTACTTC	CASSLGGTEGEQYF
TRBJ2-5	14	TRBV11-2	NA	NA	TGTGCCAGCAGCTTGCCCCCTAACCAAGAGACCCAGTACTTC	CASSLPPNQETQYF
TRBJ2-2	13	TRBV7-7	NA	NA	TGTGCTAGCAGCTTGGAGGGTACCGGGGAGCTGTTTTTT	CASSLEGTGELFF
TRBJ2-2	15	TRBV27	NA	NA	TGTGCCAGCAGTTCGAGGACTACCACACCCGGGGAGCTGTTTTTT	CASSSRTTTPGELFF
TRBJ2-7	15	TRBV29-1	NA	TRBD2	TGCAGCATTCCTAAGGGACTAGCGGGAGGCTACGAGCAGTACTTC	CSIPKGLAGGYEQYF
TRBJ2-5	13	TRBV6-6	NA	NA	TGTGCCAGCAATTATGGGGCAGGACGGCCACAGTACTTC	CASNYGAGRPQYF
TRBJ2-7	16	TRBV19	NA	TRBD1	TGTGCCAGTAGTATAAAGGGACAGCCATCAGCCTACGAGCAGTACTTC	CASSIKGQPSAYEQYF
TRBJ1-2	13	TRBV10-2	NA	NA	TGCGCCAGCAGTGTACAGGGAGACTATGGCTACACCTTC	CASSVQGDYGYTF
TRBJ2-7	14	TRBV6-6	NA	TRBD1	TGTGCCAGCAGTAGACAGGGGATAGCGGTCGAGCAGTACTTC	CASSRQGIAVEQYF
TRBJ2-1	16	TRBV5-6	NA	TRBD2	TGTGCCAGCAGCTTGGCTAGCGGGAGGGGGTACAATGAGCAGTTCTTC	CASSLASGRGYNEQFF
TRBJ2-7	14	TRBV5-6	once	NA	TGTGCCAGCAGCTTGGCGGGGGACAGTATCGAGCAGTACTTC	CASSLAGDSIEQYF
TRBJ1-5	16	TRBV4-1	NA	NA	TGCGCCAGCAGCCAAGAGCAGGGACGGGAGAATCAGCCCCAGCATTTT	CASSQEQGRENQPQHF
TRBJ2-2	16	TRBV6-6	NA	TRBD1	TGTGCCAGCAGGCCGGGACAGGGGGCCCACACCGGGGAGCTGTTTTTT	CASRPGQGAHTGELFF
TRBJ2-3	13	TRBV6-6	NA	NA	TGTGCCAGCAGTTACCCTAACACAGATACGCAGTATTTT	CASSYPNTDTQYF
TRBJ2-1	15	TRBV7-8	NA	TRBD2	TGTGCCAGCAGCTTAGAACTAGCGGACTACAATGAGCAGTTCTTC	CASSLELADYNEQFF
TRBJ1-1	15	TRBV9	NA	NA	TGTGCCAGCAGCCCCCCGGCCAGAACGGGGACTGAAGCTTTCTTT	CASSPPARTGTEAFF
TRBJ2-7	14	TRBV7-2	NA	NA	TGTGCCAGCAGCTTAGACTACCAGACCTACGAGCAGTACTTC	CASSLDYQTYEQYF
TRBJ2-7	15	TRBV5-8	NA	TRBD2	TGTGCCAGCAGCTTGGGGGGACTAGCGGGATACGAGCAGTACTTC	CASSLGGLAGYEQYF
TRBJ2-3	16	TRBV7-9	NA	NA	TGTGCCAGCAGCTTCGGTTCGAGCGGAGGCACAGATACGCAGTATTTT	CASSFGSSGGTDTQYF
TRBJ2-1	14	TRBV5-1	NA	NA	TGCGCCAGTACCCCAAATCGGGGAAGCGATGAGCAGTTCTTC	CASTPNRGSDEQFF
TRBJ2-7	13	TRBV5-6	NA	TRBD2	TGTGCCAGCAGTGGACTAGCGGGAGGCGAGCAGTACTTC	CASSGLAGGEQYF
TRBJ1-5	18	TRBV16	NA	TRBD1	TGTGCCAGCAGCCATCTACAGGGGGCGTCCGATAGCAATCAGCCCCAGCATTTT	CASSHLQGASDSNQPQHF
TRBJ1-1	13	TRBV11-2	NA	NA	TGTGCCAGCAGCCTTCTCCCCGGCACTGAAGCTTTCTTT	CASSLLPGTEAFF
TRBJ2-1	15	TRBV2	once	TRBD1	TGTGCCAGCAGATTGACAGGGAGCTCCTACAATGAGCAGTTCTTC	CASRLTGSSYNEQFF
TRBJ1-2	14	TRBV6-6	once	TRBD1	TGTGCCAGCAGTTACGGTGGACAGGGTCATGGCTACACCTTC	CASSYGGQGHGYTF